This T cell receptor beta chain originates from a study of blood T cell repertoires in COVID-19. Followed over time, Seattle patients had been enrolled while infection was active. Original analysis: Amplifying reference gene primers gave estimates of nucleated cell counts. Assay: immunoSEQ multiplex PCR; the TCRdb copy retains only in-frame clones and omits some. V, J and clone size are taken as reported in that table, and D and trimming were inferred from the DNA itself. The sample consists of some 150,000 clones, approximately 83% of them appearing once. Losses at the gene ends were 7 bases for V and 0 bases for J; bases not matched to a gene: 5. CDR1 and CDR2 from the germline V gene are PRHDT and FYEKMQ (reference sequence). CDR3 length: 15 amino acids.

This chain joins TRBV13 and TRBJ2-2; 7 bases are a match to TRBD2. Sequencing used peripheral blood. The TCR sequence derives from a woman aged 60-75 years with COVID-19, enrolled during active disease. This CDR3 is CASTRGGANTGELFF. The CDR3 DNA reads TGTGCCAGCACCCGGGGAGGGGCGAACACCGGGGAGCTGTTTTTT.